One sample yielded the 22 T cell receptor beta chains listed below, sequenced in a study of T cells in women clearing cervical HPV infection. Repertoires were generated with immunoSEQ multiplex PCR, while TCRdb's copy carries only in-frame clones and drops some. The sample has roughly 30,000 clones. Sequences were obtained from blood buffy coat. The receptors here all came from a woman aged 18-70 years with a cervical HPV16 infection that either progressed to CIN3+ or cleared (not recorded which).

Note on this clone: The read ends 3 residues early relative to the CDR3; the germline J gene fills the gap. This chain links TRBV19 with TRBJ1-2, with a weak D call TRBD1 (6 bases). Germline CDR1 LNHDA, CDR2 SQIVND (reference sequence). The CDR3 is 14 amino acids. The sequenced CDR3 bases are TGTGCCAGTAGGGAAGGGGGGGGTTTTTTTACC. It translates to CASREGGGFFT. The full CDR3 protein reads CASREGGGFFTYTF.

In regard to this clone: The CDR3 end lies 3 residues beyond the end of the read and is filled in from the germline J gene. The chain is built from TRBV20-1 and TRBJ2-1; D may be TRBD2 (6 bases). Trimming took off 5 bases at V and 0 bases at J, with 8 bases between the two ends. Germline values: CDR1 DFQATT, CDR2 SNEGSKA (reference sequence). This CDR3 is 13 amino acids long. CDR3 protein: CSAWRDSYNEQFF. Partial CDR3 DNA: TGCAGTGCTTGGCGGGACTCCTACAATGAG.

Details on this clone: The observed sequence ends 3 residues before the CDR3 terminus, with the missing tail filled in from the germline J gene. The rearrangement uses TRBV2 and TRBJ2-3, with TRBD2 identical over 7 bases. V gave up 7 bases and J gave up 6 bases; unmatched junction bases: 10. Germline V gene sequence: CDR1 SNHLY, CDR2 FYNNEI. The CDR3 sequence is 14 residues long. CDR3 DNA (partial): TGTGCCAGCACCTTCACCCCCGGGGGGGATACG. Encoded protein: CASTFTPGGDT. The whole CDR3 protein is CASTFTPGGDTQYF.

Points on this clone: The read gets to within 3 residues of the CDR3 end, and the germline J gene fills in the rest. This chain uses TRBV18 with TRBJ1-2; D is uncertain. This CDR3 spans 12 amino acids. Germline lookup yields CDR1 KGHSH and CDR2 LQKENI. CDR3 DNA, as far as it was read: TGTGCCAGCTCAAGACGGCAGGATACC. Encoded protein: CASSRRQDT. The entire CDR3 reads CASSRRQDTYTF. The entire variable domain, with the rest obtained from reference TRBV18 and TRBJ1-2, is as follows: NAGVMQNPRHLVRRRGQEARLRCSPMKGHSHVYWYRQLPEEGLKFMVYLQKENIIDESGMPKERFSAEFPKEGPSILRIQQVVRGDSAAYFCASSRRQDTYTFGSGTRLTVV.

Worth noting for this clone: The CDR3 end is not reached by the read, which stops 3 residues before it; the germline J gene fills it in. The chain combines TRBV19 with TRBJ2-7; weak D call: TRBD1 (5 bases). This CDR3 spans 11 amino acids. V was clipped by 6 bases and J by 3 bases, with 6 bases between them. The germline gives CDR1 LNHDA, CDR2 SQIVND (reference sequence). CDR3 loop: CASSDSYEQYF. The DNA read from the CDR3 is TGTGCCAGTAGCGACAGCTACGAG.

A note on this clone: The missing CDR3 end, 3 residues past where the read stops, is filled in from the germline J gene. The chain joins TRBV18 to TRBJ2-2; D gene uncertain. This CDR3 comprises 14 residues. Germline assignment: CDR1 KGHSH and CDR2 LQKENI. CDR3 bases read: TGTGCCAGCTCACCGCAGGCCTCTAATGAAAAG. Translation: CASSPQASNEK. The whole CDR3 reads CASSPQASNEKLFF. Supplemented by reference TRBV18 and TRBJ2-2, the full variable domain reads NAGVMQNPRHLVRRRGQEARLRCSPMKGHSHVYWYRQLPEEGLKFMVYLQKENIIDESGMPKERFSAEFPKEGPSILRIQQVVRGDSAAYFCASSPQASNEKLFFGEGSRLTVL.

A note on this clone: The read ends 3 residues before the CDR3 terminus; that terminus is restored from the germline J gene. This chain uses TRBV29-1 with TRBJ1-5; TRBD1 might be the D (5 bases). Germline-derived CDR1 and CDR2 are SQVTM and ANQGSEA. V gave up 8 bases and J gave up 5 bases, with 16 bases separating them. This CDR3 has 13 amino acids. The covered CDR3 bases are TGCAGCTCAGAGGGCAGGGAGCATCAGCCC. Amino acids: CSSEGREHQP. The entire CDR3 is CSSEGREHQPQHF.

To note about this clone: The CDR3 end is not reached by the read, which stops 3 residues before it; the germline J gene fills it in. The genes are TRBV7-6 and TRBJ2-7; 7 nucleotides agree with TRBD2. Per the germline V gene, CDR1 is SGHVS and CDR2 is FNYEAQ. V gave up 3 bases and J gave up 0 bases; unmatched junction bases: 8. This CDR3 comprises 16 residues. Partial CDR3 DNA: TGTGCCAGCAGCTTTTCCAGCGGGGAAAGCTCCTACGAG. Residues: CASSFSSGESSYE. The full CDR3 is CASSFSSGESSYEQYF.

As regards this clone: Read coverage stops 3 residues before the CDR3 terminus; the germline J gene supplies the remainder. V usage is TRBV20-1 and J usage is TRBJ1-2; 12 nucleotides agree with TRBD1. The CDR3 is 14 residues long. V was clipped by 3 bases and J by 3 bases; unmatched bases: 2. Germline lookup yields CDR1 DFQATT and CDR2 SNEGSKA (reference sequence). Incomplete CDR3 DNA: TGCAGTGCTAGGGGGGACAGGGGGCACTATGGC. Its protein product is CSARGDRGHYG. The CDR3 in its entirety is CSARGDRGHYGYTF.

Concerning this clone itself: One end of the junction is discordant with germline, which a read error may explain. The sequenced fragment ends 3 residues before the CDR3 boundary, so the rest is inferred from the germline J gene. V usage is TRBV4-2 and J usage is TRBJ1-2; TRBD1 matches at 8 bases. The CDR3 loop spans 15 amino acids. From germline, CDR1 is LGHNA and CDR2 YNFKEQ. CDR3 DNA (partial): TGCGCCAGCAGCCAACTCTTCGGACAGGGCGAAGGC. This translates into CASSQLFGQGEG. The CDR3 as a whole reads CASSQLFGQGEGYTF.

For this clone: Read data end 3 residues before the CDR3 end; the end is taken from the germline J gene. The gene calls are TRBV10-3 and TRBJ1-1, with TRBD1 as a possible D gene (5 bases). This CDR3 spans 15 amino acids. V dropped 4 bases and J dropped 4 bases, with 16 bases sitting between them. The germline CDR1 and CDR2 sequences are ENHRY and SYGVKD. The CDR3 spells CAISGNTGGSTEAFF. The DNA read from the CDR3 is TGTGCCATCAGTGGGAACACCGGGGGTAGCACTGAA.

On this clone: The DNA ends 3 residues before the CDR3 does, and the rest of the CDR3 is filled in from the germline J gene. This chain uses TRBV5-1 with TRBJ1-3; no firm D call. The CDR3 covers 14 residues. Germline CDR1 and CDR2: SGHRS and YFSETQ. With 0 bases removed from V and 4 bases from J, the gap between germline ends came to 8 bases. The CDR3 region is CASSLGSEGNTIYF. The sequenced CDR3 bases are TGCGCCAGCAGCTTGGGGAGCGAAGGAAACACC.

The CDR3 DNA, read in part, is TGCAGTGCTAGGACCGCCCGGGGATGGACCTATAATTCACCG. It codes for CSARTARGWTYNSP. The CDR3 in full is CSARTARGWTYNSPLFF. The chain employs TRBV20-1 and TRBJ2-2; a possible D gene is TRBD2 (5 bases). The read terminates 3 residues ahead of where the CDR3 ends, so the germline J gene completes it. The CDR3 spans 17 residues. Germline CDR1 and CDR2: DFQATT and SNEGSKA (reference sequence).

The part of the CDR3 DNA that was read is TGTGCCAGCAGCGTAAGGGGGCGTCTGGACAATGAG. Translated, it gives CASSVRGRLDNE. The CDR3 reads in full as CASSVRGRLDNEQFF. V and J are TRBV9 and TRBJ2-1; 7 nucleotides line up with TRBD1. With the read ending 3 residues before the CDR3 end, the germline J gene is used to fill in that end. The V gene end was trimmed by 1 base and the J gene end by 5 bases; junction bases not matched to a gene: 6. The germline gives CDR1 SGDLS, CDR2 YYNGEE. This CDR3 has 15 amino acids.

Turning to this clone: The read falls 3 residues short of the CDR3 end, and the missing part is taken from the germline J gene. This rearrangement joins TRBV19 to TRBJ1-5; a weak D match, TRBD1 (5 bases). Germline CDR1 reads LNHDA; CDR2 reads SQIVND (reference sequence). V lost 5 bases to trimming and J lost 9 bases, with 11 bases between them. The CDR3 covers 12 residues. The CDR3 protein is CASSAGGGPQHF. The covered CDR3 bases are TGTGCCAGTAGTGCGGGGGGTGGGCCC.

On this clone itself: The read halts 3 residues ahead of the CDR3 end, with the missing end drawn from the germline J gene. The chain is built from TRBV13 and TRBJ2-3; the match to TRBD1 covers 8 bases. Germline values: CDR1 PRHDT, CDR2 FYEKMQ (reference sequence). The CDR3 runs 15 residues. With 1 base clipped from V and 5 bases from J, the junction kept 5 bases outside the gene matches. The CDR3 protein is CASSLAGQGRDTQYF. The part of the CDR3 DNA that was read is TGTGCCAGCAGCTTAGCTGGACAGGGAAGAGATACG.

A remark on this clone: The CDR3 end falls 3 residues outside the read, so it is completed with the germline J gene. The chain uses TRBV7-3 and TRBJ2-3; 7 positions agree with TRBD2. Germline trimming cut 3 bases from V and 3 bases from J; bases unmatched to any gene: 6. This CDR3 is 15 amino acids long. CDR1 is SGHTA, CDR2 FQGTGA, per germline. Incomplete CDR3 DNA: TGTGCCAGCAGCTTCGCGGGGGTGCTTACAGATACG. Translated, it gives CASSFAGVLTDT. The entire CDR3 is CASSFAGVLTDTQYF.

In regard to this clone: The read ends 3 residues early relative to the CDR3; the germline J gene fills the gap. This chain links TRBV20-1 with TRBJ2-7; D perhaps matches TRBD1 (6 bases). Trimming removed 0 bases at V and 5 bases at J, with 14 bases between. The CDR3 length is 14 residues. Germline lookup yields CDR1 DFQATT and CDR2 SNEGSKA (reference sequence). The chain's CDR3 is CSARDAQGLDEQYF. CDR3 DNA, as far as it was read: TGCAGTGCTAGAGATGCCCAGGGGTTGGACGAG.

Comment on this clone: Compared with germline, one end of the junction differs, possibly owing to a read error. From the germline J gene comes the end of the CDR3, since the read stops 3 residues before it. Different DNA sequences within this sample yield the same CDR3. The rearrangement uses TRBV2 and TRBJ1-3, with TRBD1 matching 8 bases. Germline loops: CDR1 SNHLY, CDR2 FYNNEI. The CDR3 is 14 amino acids. The CDR3 region is CASSADRVGDTIYF. The CDR3 DNA, read in part, is TGTGCCAGCAGTGCGGACAGGGTTGGAGACACA.

Comment on this clone: The read ends 3 residues shy of where the CDR3 ends; the end is completed using the germline J gene. V and J are TRBV6-2 or TRBV6-3 and TRBJ2-3; 7 bases map to TRBD1. The V gene's germline CDR1 is MNHEY and CDR2 SVGEGT. CDR3 length: 13 residues. The part of the CDR3 DNA that was read is TGTGCCAGCACTCAGGGGGTTTACCAGCCG. It is translated as CASTQGVYQP. The entire CDR3 protein is CASTQGVYQPQYF.

As for this clone: The read terminates 3 residues before the CDR3 end, so the remaining end is supplied by the germline J gene. The rearrangement joins TRBV5-1 to TRBJ2-3; possibly TRBD1 for D (6 bases). CDR1 is SGHRS and CDR2 is YFSETQ in the germline V gene. V was cut by 8 bases and J by 7 bases, with 20 bases left in between. The length of the CDR3 is 14 residues. Incomplete CDR3 DNA: TGCGCCAGTTCAAAAGAGGACAGTTCTTATACG. The encoded protein is CASSKEDSSYT. In full, the CDR3 reads CASSKEDSSYTQYF. The whole variable domain, remainder taken from reference TRBV5-1 and TRBJ2-3, is KAGVTQTPRYLIKTRGQQVTLSCSPISGHRSVSWYQQTPGQGLQFLFEYFSETQRNKGNFPGRFSGRQFSNSRSEMNVSTLELGDSALYLCASSKEDSSYTQYFGPGTRLTVL.

Turning to this clone: The sequence runs out 3 residues before the end of the CDR3; the remainder is reconstructed from the germline J gene. V is TRBV28 and J is TRBJ2-3; 15 positions match TRBD2. J was trimmed by 2 bases and V by 5 bases; bases with no gene match: 11. This CDR3 comprises 19 residues. From germline, CDR1 is MDHEN and CDR2 SYDVKM. The CDR3 loop reads CASSGGLAGGPGPTDTQYF. The covered CDR3 bases are TGTGCCAGCAGTGGCGGACTAGCGGGGGGGCCAGGTCCCACAGATACG. Supplemented by reference TRBV28 and TRBJ2-3, the full variable domain reads DVKVTQSSRYLVKRTGEKVFLECVQDMDHENMFWYRQDPGLGLRLIYFSYDVKMKEKGDIPEGYSVSREKKERFSLILESASTNQTSMYLCASSGGLAGGPGPTDTQYFGPGTRLTVL.